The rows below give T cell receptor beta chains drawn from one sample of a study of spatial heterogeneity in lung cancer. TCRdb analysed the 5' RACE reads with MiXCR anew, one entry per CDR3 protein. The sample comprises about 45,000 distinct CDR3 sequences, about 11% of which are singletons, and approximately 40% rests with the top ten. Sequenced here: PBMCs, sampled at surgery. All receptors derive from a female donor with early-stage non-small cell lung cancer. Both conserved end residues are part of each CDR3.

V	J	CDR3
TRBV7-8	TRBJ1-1	CASSSVPTGRHTEAFF
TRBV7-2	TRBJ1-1	CASSLAGDTEAFF
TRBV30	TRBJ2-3	CALRGGARTQYF
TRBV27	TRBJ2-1	CASSLAPAWDEQFF
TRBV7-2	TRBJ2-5	CASSLVSGGGETQYF
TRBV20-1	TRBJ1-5	CSARGRGGIGQPQHF
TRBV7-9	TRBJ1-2	CASSLEGEQGAGGYTF
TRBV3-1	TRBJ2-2	CASSTGIPNTGELFF
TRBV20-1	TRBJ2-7	CSARAGGLTYEQYF
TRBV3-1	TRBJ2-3	CASSQAGAGADTQYF
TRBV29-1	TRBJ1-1	CSVEVGRGTTEAFF
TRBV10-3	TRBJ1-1	CAINPSGLGDTEAFF
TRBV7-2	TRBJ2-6	CASSLDRTRPGANVLTF
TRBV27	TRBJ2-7	CASSGPAGAYYEQYF
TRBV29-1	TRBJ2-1	CSVGEGRSYNEQFF
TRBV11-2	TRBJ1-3	CASSFDRVNTIYF
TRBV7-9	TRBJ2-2	CASSSLTGSGELFF
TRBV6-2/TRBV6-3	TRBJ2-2	CASSDLTGELFF
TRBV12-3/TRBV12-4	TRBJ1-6	CASSFRSGNSPLHF
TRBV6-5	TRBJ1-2	CASSYSGPQYYGYTF
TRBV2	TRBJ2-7	CASSESRYEQYF
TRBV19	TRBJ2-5	CASSISSGGLETQYF
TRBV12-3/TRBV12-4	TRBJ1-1	CASRSRGLNTEAFF
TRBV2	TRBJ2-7	CAKDRTYEQYF
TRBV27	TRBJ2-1	CASSLSRGRDEQFF
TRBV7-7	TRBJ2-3	CASSLGSGVSTDTQYF
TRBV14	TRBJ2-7	CASSQALAGKYEQYF
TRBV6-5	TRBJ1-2	CASSYRGPNPNYGYTF
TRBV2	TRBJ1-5	CAGSPEGTRQPQHF